This T cell receptor beta chain stems from a study of PD-1 blockade in mismatch repair-deficient tumors. Note on this clone: The antigen is not known.

Study outcomes and limitations: Tumor-resident clones, often absent from pretreatment blood, expanded after pembrolizumab and then contracted.

V dropped 1 base and J dropped 5; count of bases not matched to a gene: 4. The germline V gene has CDR1 MGHRA and CDR2 YSYEKL. The CDR3 has 16 residues. Assay: immunoSEQ multiplex PCR; the TCRdb copy retains only in-frame clones and omits some. The sample contains 56,000 or so clones, 78% of which appear only once. TCRs were sequenced from a few patients responding to pembrolizumab. The chain joins TRBV4-1 to TRBJ2-5; 13 bases line up with TRBD2. The sequencing used peripheral blood, collected 4 weeks after starting pembrolizumab. The receptor was derived from an adult with mismatch repair-deficient cancer. In DNA form, the CDR3 reads TGCGCCAGCAGCCAAGTGGGACTAGCGGGACAGGAGACCCAGTACTTC. Amino acid sequence: CASSQVGLAGQETQYF.